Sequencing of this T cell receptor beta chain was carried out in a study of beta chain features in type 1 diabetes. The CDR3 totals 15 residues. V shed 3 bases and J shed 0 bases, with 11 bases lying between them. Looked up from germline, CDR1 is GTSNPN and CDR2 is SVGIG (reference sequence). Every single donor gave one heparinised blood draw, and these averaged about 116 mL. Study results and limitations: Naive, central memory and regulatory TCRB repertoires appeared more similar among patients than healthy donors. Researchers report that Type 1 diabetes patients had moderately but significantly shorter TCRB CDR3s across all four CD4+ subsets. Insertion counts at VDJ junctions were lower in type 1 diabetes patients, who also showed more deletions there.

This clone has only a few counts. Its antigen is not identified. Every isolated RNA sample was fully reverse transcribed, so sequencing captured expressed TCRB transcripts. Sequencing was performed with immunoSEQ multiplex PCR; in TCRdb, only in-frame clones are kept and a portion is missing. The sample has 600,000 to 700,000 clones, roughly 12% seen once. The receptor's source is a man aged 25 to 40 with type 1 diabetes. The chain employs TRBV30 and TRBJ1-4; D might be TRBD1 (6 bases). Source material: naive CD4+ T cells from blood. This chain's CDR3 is CAWSRDIPTNEKLFF. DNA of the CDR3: TGTGCCTGGAGCCGGGACATCCCAACTAATGAAAAACTGTTTTTT. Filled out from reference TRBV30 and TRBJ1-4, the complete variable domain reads SQTIHQWPATLVQPVGSPLSLECTVEGTSNPNLYWYRQAAGRGLQLLFYSVGIGQISSEVPQNLSASRPQDRQFILSSKKLLLSDSGFYLCAWSRDIPTNEKLFFGSGTQLSVL.